The entry that follows covers one T cell receptor beta chain sequence. The PCR contained 60 Vbeta and 13 Jbeta primers. Sequencing was performed with immunoSEQ multiplex PCR; in TCRdb, only in-frame clones are kept and a portion is missing. The data hold more than 80,000 clones, with 65% to 90% observed a single time. The source of the sample is a study of cytomegalovirus exposure and HLA in healthy donors. CDR3 length equals 14 residues. V lost 4 bases and J 4 bases, leaving 13 bases between the germline ends. Germline-derived CDR1 and CDR2 are SGHRS and YFSETQ. The source material was PBMCs. The chain is built from TRBV5-1 and TRBJ2-3, with a tentative D call TRBD1 (6 bases). The receptor comes from a man aged 45-65 years in good health and CMV-seronegative. The chain's CDR3 is CASSLQGSPDTQYF. The CDR3 DNA reads TGCGCCAGCAGCCTGCAGGGGAGCCCAGATACGCAGTATTTT. Supplemented by reference TRBV5-1 and TRBJ2-3, the full variable domain reads KAGVTQTPRYLIKTRGQQVTLSCSPISGHRSVSWYQQTPGQGLQFLFEYFSETQRNKGNFPGRFSGRQFSNSRSEMNVSTLELGDSALYLCASSLQGSPDTQYFGPGTRLTVL.